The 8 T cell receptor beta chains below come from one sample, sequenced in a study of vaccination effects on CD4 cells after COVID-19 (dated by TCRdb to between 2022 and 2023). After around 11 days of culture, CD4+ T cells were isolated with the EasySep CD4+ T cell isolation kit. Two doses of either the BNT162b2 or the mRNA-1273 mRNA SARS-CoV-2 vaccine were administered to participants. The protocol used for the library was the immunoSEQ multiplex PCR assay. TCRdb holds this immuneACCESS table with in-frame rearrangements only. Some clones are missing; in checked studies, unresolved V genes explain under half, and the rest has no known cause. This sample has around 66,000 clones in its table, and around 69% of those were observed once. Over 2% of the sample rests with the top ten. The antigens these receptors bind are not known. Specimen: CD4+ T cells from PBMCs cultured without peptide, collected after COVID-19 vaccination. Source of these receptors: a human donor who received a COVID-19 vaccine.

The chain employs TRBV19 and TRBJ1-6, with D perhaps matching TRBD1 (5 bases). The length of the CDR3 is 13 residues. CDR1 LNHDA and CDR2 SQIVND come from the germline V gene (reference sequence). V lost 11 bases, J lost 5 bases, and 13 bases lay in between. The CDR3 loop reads CACQGFDNSPLHF. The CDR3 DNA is TGTGCCTGTCAGGGATTCGATAATTCACCCCTCCACTTT.

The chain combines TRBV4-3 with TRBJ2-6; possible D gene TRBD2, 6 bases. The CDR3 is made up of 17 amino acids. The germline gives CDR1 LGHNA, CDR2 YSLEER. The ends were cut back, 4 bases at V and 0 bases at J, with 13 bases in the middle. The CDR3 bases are TGCGCCAGCAGCCCCCGGGACTCAAGCTCTGGGGCCAACGTCCTGACTTTC. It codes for CASSPRDSSSGANVLTF.

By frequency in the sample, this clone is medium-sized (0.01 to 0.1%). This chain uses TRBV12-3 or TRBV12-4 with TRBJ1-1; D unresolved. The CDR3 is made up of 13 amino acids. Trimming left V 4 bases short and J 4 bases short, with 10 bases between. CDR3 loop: CASSSRAGTEAFF. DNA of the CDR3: TGTGCCAGCAGTTCTAGGGCGGGCACTGAAGCTTTCTTT.

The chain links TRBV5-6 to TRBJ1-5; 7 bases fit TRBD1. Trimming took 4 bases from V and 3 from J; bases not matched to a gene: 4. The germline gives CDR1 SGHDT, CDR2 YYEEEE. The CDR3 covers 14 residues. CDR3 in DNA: TGTGCCAGCAGCCTAACAGGGGACAATCAGCCCCAGCATTTT. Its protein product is CASSLTGDNQPQHF.

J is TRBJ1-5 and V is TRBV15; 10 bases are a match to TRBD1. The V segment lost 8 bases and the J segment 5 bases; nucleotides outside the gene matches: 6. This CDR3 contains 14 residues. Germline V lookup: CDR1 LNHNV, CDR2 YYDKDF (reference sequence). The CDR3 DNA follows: TGTGCCACCCGGACAGGGGGGTTTTATCAGCCCCAGCATTTT. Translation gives CATRTGGFYQPQHF.

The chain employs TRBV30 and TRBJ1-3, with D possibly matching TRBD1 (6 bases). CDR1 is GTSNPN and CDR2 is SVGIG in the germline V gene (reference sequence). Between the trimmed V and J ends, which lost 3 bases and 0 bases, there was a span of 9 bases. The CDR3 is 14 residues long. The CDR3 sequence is CAWRPDSSGNTIYF. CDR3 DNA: TGTGCCTGGAGGCCGGACAGCTCTGGAAACACCATATATTTT.

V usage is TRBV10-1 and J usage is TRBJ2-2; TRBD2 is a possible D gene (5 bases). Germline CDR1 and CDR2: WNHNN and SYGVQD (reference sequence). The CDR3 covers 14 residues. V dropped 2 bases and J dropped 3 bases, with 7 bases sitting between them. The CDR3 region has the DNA TGCGCCAGCAGTGAGAAGAGGGACACCGGGGAGCTGTTTTTT. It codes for CASSEKRDTGELFF.

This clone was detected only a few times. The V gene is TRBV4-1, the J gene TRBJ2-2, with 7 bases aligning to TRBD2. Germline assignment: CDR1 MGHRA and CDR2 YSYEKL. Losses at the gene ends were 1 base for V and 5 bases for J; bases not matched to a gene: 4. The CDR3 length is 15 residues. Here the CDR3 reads CASSQVASGTGELFF. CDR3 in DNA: TGCGCCAGCAGCCAAGTTGCTAGCGGAACCGGGGAGCTGTTTTTT.